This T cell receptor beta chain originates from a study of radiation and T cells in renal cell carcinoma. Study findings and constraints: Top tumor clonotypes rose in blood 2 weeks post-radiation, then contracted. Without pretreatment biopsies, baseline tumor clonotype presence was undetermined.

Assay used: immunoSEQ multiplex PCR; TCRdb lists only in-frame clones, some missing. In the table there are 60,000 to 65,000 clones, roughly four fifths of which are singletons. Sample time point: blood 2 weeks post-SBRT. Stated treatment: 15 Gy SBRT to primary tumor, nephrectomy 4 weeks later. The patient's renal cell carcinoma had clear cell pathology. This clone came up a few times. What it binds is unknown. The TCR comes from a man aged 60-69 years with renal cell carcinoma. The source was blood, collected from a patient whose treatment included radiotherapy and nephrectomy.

The CDR3 DNA reads as TGTGCCAGTAGTAGAGACTCATCGCGGACAGCACTGGCCACCAACACTGAAGCTTTCTTT. Amino acid sequence: CASSRDSSRTALATNTEAFF. V usage is TRBV19 and J usage is TRBJ1-1, with D tentatively TRBD1 (6 bases). The V and J ends lost 4 bases and 2 bases respectively, with 29 bases between them. The CDR3 runs to 20 residues. Per the germline V gene, CDR1 is LNHDA and CDR2 is SQIVND (reference sequence).